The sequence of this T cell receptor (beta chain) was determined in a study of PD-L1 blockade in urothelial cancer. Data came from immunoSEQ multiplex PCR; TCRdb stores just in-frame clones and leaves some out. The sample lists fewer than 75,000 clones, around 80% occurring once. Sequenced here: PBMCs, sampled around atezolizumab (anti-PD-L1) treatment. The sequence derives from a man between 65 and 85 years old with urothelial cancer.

The CDR3 nucleotides are TGTGCCAGCAGTGTTACAGGGTACGGAAACACCATATATTTT. Translating it yields CASSVTGYGNTIYF. This rearrangement joins TRBV2 to TRBJ1-3, with D perhaps TRBD1 (6 bases). There are 14 residues in the CDR3. V was pared by 4 bases and J by 4 bases, with 11 bases between. Germline V CDR1 and CDR2: SNHLY, FYNNEI.